This TCR beta chain was observed in a study of shared clonotypes between healthy human individuals. CDR3 length equals 14 residues. Trimming removed 6 bases from V and 6 bases from J, with 15 bases in between. Germline V gene lookup returns CDR1 SGDLS and CDR2 YYNGEE. Source study methods: Junction-only sequences without quality scores were provided by ImmunoSEQ, so filtering was different. The assay was immunoSEQ multiplex PCR, and TCRdb's table has in-frame clones only and misses some. Clonal size and the V and J genes are those of that table, whereas D and trimming came from the DNA. Of 2 million to 2.5 million clones listed, 93% are singletons. Researchers partitioned CD4+ cells into CD45RA+ naive and CD45RA-negative memory subsets.

Sequenced input: naive CD4+ T cells from PBMCs. Specified subset: CD45RA+ positively selected. The chain carries TRBV9 and TRBJ2-2; D assignment may be TRBD1 or TRBD2 (7 bases each). The sequence was obtained from a man younger than 35 in good health. Some clones in this sample may be carry-over from other donors' samples. The CDR3 is CASKGGGAPGELFF. The DNA for the CDR3 is TGTGCCAGCAAGGGAGGGGGCGCCCCCGGGGAGCTGTTTTTT. Full variable domain (outside the CDR3, taken from reference TRBV9 and TRBJ2-2): DSGVTQTPKHLITATGQRVTLRCSPRSGDLSVYWYQQSLDQGLQFLIQYYNGEERAKGNILERFSAQQFPDLHSELNLSSLELGDSALYFCASKGGGAPGELFFGEGSRLTVL.